This TCR beta chain was recovered during a study of cytomegalovirus exposure and HLA in healthy donors. Regarding the study as a whole: Most TCR sequences were uncommon, yet certain public TCRs appeared in many donors.

Vbeta (60) and Jbeta (13) primers were used in the PCR. Assay used: immunoSEQ multiplex PCR; TCRdb lists only in-frame clones, some missing. In the table there are some 200,000 clones, roughly 79% of which are singletons. About this clone itself: Its specificity is unknown.

This CDR3 has 14 amino acids. Germline V lookup: CDR1 SQVTM, CDR2 ANQGSEA. V was pared by 7 bases and J by 8 bases, with 21 bases between. Sequenced material: PBMCs. The clonotype originates from a woman under 40 in good health and CMV-seropositive. V usage is TRBV29-1 and J usage is TRBJ2-1, with D possibly being TRBD1 (6 bases). This CDR3 is CSAKPGHRIDEQFF. In DNA, the CDR3 is TGCAGCGCTAAACCGGGACACCGGATCGATGAGCAGTTCTTC.